Each of the 22 T cell receptor beta chains below was sequenced from the same sample in a study of spatial heterogeneity in lung cancer. TCRdb itself ran the 5' RACE reads through MiXCR, one entry per CDR3 protein. The sample consists of approximately 15,000 distinct CDR3 sequences, roughly 4.7% of them appearing once. General study findings and limits: Expanded intratumoral alpha and beta TCR counts tracked tumor mutation counts.

Time point: sample taken at primary tumor resection. No cognate antigen is known for these TCRs. Source: lung tumor tissue, taken at surgery. The receptors were gathered from a female donor with early-stage non-small cell lung cancer.

This clonotype came up many times. The CDR3 DNA follows: TGTGCCAGCAGTCGATCCGGGACGGACTCCTACGAGCAGTACTTC. It encodes CASSRSGTDSYEQYF. V is TRBV6-6 and J is TRBJ2-7, with D possibly being TRBD1 or TRBD2 (5 bases each). The CDR3 covers 15 residues. Germline loops: CDR1 MNHNY, CDR2 SVGAGI (reference sequence). Trimming removed 5 bases at V and 0 bases at J, with 14 bases between.

This clonotype was detected ten times or more. This sequence joins TRBV24-1 and TRBJ2-3, with TRBD2 matching over 8 bases. The germline V gene encodes CDR1 KGHDR and CDR2 SFDVKD. This CDR3 is 15 amino acids long. The J segment lost 4 bases and the V segment lost 3 bases, leaving 5 bases of the junction unmatched. CDR3 DNA: TGTGCCACCAGTGATACGGGGGGGCGGTCAGATACGCAGTATTTT. The encoded protein is CATSDTGGRSDTQYF.

The sample holds many counts of this clonotype. The gene calls are TRBV6-2 or TRBV6-3 and TRBJ2-1; D possibly corresponds to TRBD1 (5 bases). Trimming left V 0 bases short and J 9 bases short, with 9 bases between. The CDR3 is made up of 13 amino acids. Germline loops: CDR1 MNHEY, CDR2 SVGEGT. CDR3 region: CASSYSMGPEQFF. CDR3 nucleotide sequence: TGTGCCAGCAGTTACTCGATGGGGCCTGAGCAGTTCTTC.

This clonotype is judged medium-sized. This chain links TRBV6-1 with TRBJ2-1, with 16 positions matching TRBD2. V lost 3 bases and J lost 6; bases outside the gene matches: 8. This CDR3 spans 18 amino acids. Germline CDR1 is MNHNS and CDR2 is SASEGT. The CDR3 DNA is TGTGCCAGCAGTGAGTTGGGACTAGCGGGGGGGATCGGCAATGAGCAGTTCTTC. This encodes CASSELGLAGGIGNEQFF.

This clonotype was counted many times. The CDR3 loop reads CASSLDRGYEQFF. CDR3 DNA sequence: TGTGCCAGCAGTTTGGACAGGGGTTATGAGCAGTTCTTC. This chain joins TRBV28 and TRBJ2-1; 9 bases align to TRBD1. The V gene end was trimmed by 3 bases and the J gene end by 8 bases; junction bases not matched to a gene: 2. The germline V gene encodes CDR1 MDHEN and CDR2 SYDVKM. The CDR3 length is 13 residues. The whole variable domain, remainder taken from reference TRBV28 and TRBJ2-1, is DVKVTQSSRYLVKRTGEKVFLECVQDMDHENMFWYRQDPGLGLRLIYFSYDVKMKEKGDIPEGYSVSREKKERFSLILESASTNQTSMYLCASSLDRGYEQFFGPGTRLTVL.

By proportion, this clonotype is medium-sized. The V call is TRBV12-5, the J call TRBJ2-3, with 7 bases identical to TRBD1. The germline gives CDR1 LGHNT, CDR2 FRNRAP. The CDR3 runs to 15 residues. Trimming removed 1 base from V and 2 bases from J; junction bases left unmatched: 3. The CDR3 bases are TGTGCTAGTGGTTTGGGGACAGGAGACACAGATACGCAGTATTTT. The encoded protein is CASGLGTGDTDTQYF.

This clonotype was recorded many times. The chain has TRBV27 and TRBJ1-6; no clear D gene. Trimming removed 1 base at V and 9 bases at J, with 10 bases between. CDR1 is MNHEY and CDR2 is SMNVEV in the germline V gene (reference sequence). The CDR3 has 14 amino acids. This chain's CDR3 is CASSLFRTGSPLHF. DNA of the CDR3: TGTGCCAGCAGTTTATTCAGGACGGGTTCACCCCTCCACTTT.

This clonotype came up a few times. The chain links TRBV7-2 to TRBJ2-1; D perhaps matches TRBD2 (6 bases). The V gene lost 1 base and the J gene lost 12 bases, with 16 bases spanning the gap. In germline, CDR1 is SGHTA, CDR2 FQGNSA. The CDR3 has 14 amino acids. In DNA, the CDR3 is TGTGCCAGCAGCTTAGTAGCGCCATTGGGGGGGCAGTTCTTC. Translating it yields CASSLVAPLGGQFF.

Ten or more counts support this clonotype. This sequence joins TRBV4-3 and TRBJ1-2; 8 nucleotides line up with TRBD1. Germline V gives CDR1 LGHNA, CDR2 YSLEER. This CDR3 region has 15 residues. V was clipped by 0 bases and J by 5 bases; unmatched bases: 5. The DNA for the CDR3 is TGCGCCAGCAGCCAAGACACAGGGGGGTCTTATGGCTACACCTTC. Amino acid sequence: CASSQDTGGSYGYTF.

This clonotype was seen ten or more times. The chain links TRBV7-2 to TRBJ2-3; maybe TRBD1 (5 bases). CDR1 and CDR2 from the germline V gene are SGHTA and FQGNSA. This CDR3 is built from 16 residues. Trimming took 5 bases from V and 0 from J, leaving 15 bases between them. CDR3 bases: TGTGCCAGCAGCCTACAAGGGGTCTTTAGCACAGATACGCAGTATTTT. It codes for CASSLQGVFSTDTQYF.

This clonotype was seen at least ten times. The J gene is TRBJ2-3, the V gene TRBV18; D is ambiguous. The CDR3 spans 11 residues. V dropped 3 bases and J dropped 6 bases, with 4 bases sitting between them. Germline V CDR1 and CDR2: KGHSH, LQKENI. The CDR3 bases are TGTGCCAGCTCACCGATGGATACGCAGTATTTT. Its translation: CASSPMDTQYF.

This clonotype occurred many times. The rearrangement uses TRBV5-1 and TRBJ2-5; the D gene is possibly TRBD2 (6 bases). This CDR3 spans 13 amino acids. Germline V gives CDR1 SGHRS, CDR2 YFSETQ. Between the trimmed V and J ends, which lost 3 bases and 5 bases, there was a span of 11 bases. The CDR3 DNA follows: TGCGCCAGCAGCTGGGGGGTTGTGGAGACCCAGTACTTC. This codes for CASSWGVVETQYF.

This clonotype was recorded many times. This chain's CDR3 is CASRASGVHEQYF. CDR3 DNA: TGTGCCAGCCGGGCTAGCGGGGTGCACGAGCAGTACTTC. The genes are TRBV12-3 or TRBV12-4 and TRBJ2-7; 9 bases are shared with TRBD2. Trimming removed 8 bases from V and 5 bases from J; junction bases left unmatched: 7. This CDR3 spans 13 amino acids.

The chain joins TRBV20-1 to TRBJ2-3, with a weak D call TRBD2 (6 bases). Looked up from germline, CDR1 is DFQATT and CDR2 is SNEGSKA (reference sequence). The length of the CDR3 is 14 residues. The germline V and J ends were trimmed by 3 bases and 5 bases, with 15 bases remaining between them. This chain's CDR3 is CSARGGGAIDTQYF. Written as DNA, the CDR3 is TGCAGTGCTAGGGGAGGTGGGGCGATAGATACGCAGTATTTT.

The chain employs TRBV6-5 and TRBJ1-5, with D unclear. V lost 5 bases and J lost 5, with 10 bases in between. CDR3 length: 13 residues. Germline V gene lookup returns CDR1 MNHEY and CDR2 SVGAGI. The CDR3 sequence is CASSTGMHQPQHF. The CDR3 DNA is TGTGCCAGCAGTACCGGGATGCATCAGCCCCAGCATTTT.

This clonotype was observed many times. The chain couples TRBV6-1 to TRBJ1-1; tentatively, D is TRBD1 (5 bases). V was pared by 7 bases and J by 1 base, with 10 bases between. CDR3 length equals 13 residues. CDR1 is MNHNS and CDR2 is SASEGT in the germline V gene. The CDR3 region is CASKRDPNTEAFF. The CDR3 nucleotides read TGTGCCAGCAAGCGGGACCCGAACACTGAAGCTTTCTTT.

This clonotype was seen ten or more times. In DNA, the CDR3 is TGCGCCAGCAGCCAAGATGTGCGTGGGGGTGTTAATGAAAAACTGTTTTTT. Translating gives CASSQDVRGGVNEKLFF. This chain uses TRBV4-1 with TRBJ1-4; TRBD1 might be the D (5 bases). The length of the CDR3 is 17 residues. Germline-derived CDR1 and CDR2 are MGHRA and YSYEKL. V lost 0 bases and J 4 bases, leaving 15 bases between the germline ends.

In its sample, this clonotype was seen many times. The chain has TRBV4-1 and TRBJ2-7; tentative D call: TRBD1 (6 bases). The CDR3 totals 16 residues. CDR1 MGHRA and CDR2 YSYEKL come from the germline V gene. Trimming shortened V by 0 bases and J by 6 bases, and 18 bases separated the two germline ends. The CDR3 sequence is CASSQDPTGTFPEQYF. The CDR3 region has the DNA TGCGCCAGCAGCCAAGACCCCACAGGGACGTTCCCCGAGCAGTACTTC.

This clonotype is medium-sized in the sample. This chain links TRBV6-5 with TRBJ2-5, with unresolved D. The CDR3 is made up of 18 amino acids. The germline V and J ends were trimmed by 5 bases and 0 bases, with 22 bases remaining between them. Germline V gene lookup returns CDR1 MNHEY and CDR2 SVGAGI. The CDR3 nucleotides are TGTGCCAGCAGTGTGAAAGTTCGGTTCGGAGTACACCAAGAGACCCAGTACTTC. This encodes CASSVKVRFGVHQETQYF.

In this sample, this clonotype turned up many times. The chain couples TRBV10-3 to TRBJ1-1; D is ambiguous. The CDR3 consists of 15 residues. CDR1 and CDR2 (germline): ENHRY, SYGVKD. The V end was cut by 0 bases, the J end by 5 bases, with 13 bases between. CDR3 nucleotide sequence: TGTGCCATCAGTGAGTCGAAATGGGGAGGAACTGAAGCTTTCTTT. It specifies CAISESKWGGTEAFF.

This clonotype showed up many times. The chain combines TRBV19 with TRBJ2-7; TRBD1 matches 8 bases. Germline trimming cut 6 bases from V and 5 bases from J; bases unmatched to any gene: 6. The CDR3 covers 13 residues. Germline V lookup: CDR1 LNHDA, CDR2 SQIVND (reference sequence). The CDR3 loop is CASRIQGGHEQYF. CDR3 coding DNA: TGTGCCAGTAGAATACAGGGGGGCCACGAGCAGTACTTC.

This clonotype was counted ten times or more. The rearrangement uses TRBV4-3 and TRBJ1-3; tentatively, D is TRBD1 (5 bases). The germline V gene has CDR1 LGHNA and CDR2 YSLEER. Deletions cut 0 bases from V and 2 bases from J, with 11 bases between. There are 16 residues in the CDR3. The CDR3 protein is CASSQDPWGPGNTIYF. The CDR3 region has the DNA TGCGCCAGCAGCCAAGATCCTTGGGGCCCTGGAAACACCATATATTTT.